This T cell receptor beta chain appears in the sequencing data of a study of blood T cells in healthy people across ages. The study, taken as a whole, reports: Long-lived donors carried more naive CD4+ cells and greater diversity than aged donors.

Together with a sample-barcoded 5' primer, a J-beta primer mix was included in a second PCR lasting 7 to 11 cycles. TCRdb independently ran MiXCR on the 5' RACE reads; one entry per CDR3 protein. The sample yields about 670,000 distinct CDR3 sequences, over 40% seen once. In regard to this clonotype: Its antigen remains unidentified.

Deletions cut 5 bases from V and 5 bases from J, with 16 bases between. This CDR3 is built from 15 residues. CDR1 and CDR2 from the germline V gene are MNHEY and SMNVEV (reference sequence). The chain employs TRBV27 and TRBJ2-1; D might be TRBD1 or TRBD2, each matching 6 bases. Sequenced: blood. The sequence came from a woman at least 80 years old in good health. CDR3 DNA sequence: TGTGCCAGCAGTACCGGGGGCCTTGGCCACAATGAGCAGTTCTTC. Translation: CASSTGGLGHNEQFF.